These 7 T cell receptor beta chains share one sample of origin, sequenced in a study of blood T cell repertoires in COVID-19. Sequencing was performed with immunoSEQ multiplex PCR; in TCRdb, only in-frame clones are kept and a portion is missing. The data contain approximately 150,000 clones, around 80% of them singletons. The sequenced sample was peripheral blood. The receptors derive from a man aged 60-69 years with active or convalescent COVID-19.

The chain couples TRBV6-6 to TRBJ1-5; TRBD1 might be the D (6 bases). The CDR3 is 15 amino acids. V lost 8 bases and J lost 1, with 15 bases in between. CDR1 is MNHNY, CDR2 SVGAGI, per germline (reference sequence). For the CDR3, the DNA is TGTGCCAGCGAGAGGAGAGGACAGAGCAATCAGCCCCAGCATTTT. Protein sequence: CASERRGQSNQPQHF.

The V and J genes are TRBV5-6 and TRBJ1-6, with D unclear. The V gene's germline CDR1 is SGHDT and CDR2 YYEEEE. The length of the CDR3 is 15 residues. Trimming took off 1 base at V and 9 bases at J, with 14 bases between the two ends. CDR3 protein: CASSLRRGSGSPLHF. The CDR3 DNA sequence: TGTGCCAGCAGCTTGCGTCGGGGATCCGGTTCACCCCTCCACTTT.

V gene TRBV6-2 or TRBV6-3 combines with J gene TRBJ2-3, with TRBD2 identical over 10 bases. The CDR3 contains 16 residues. V lost 2 bases and J lost 2; bases outside the gene matches: 4. The germline CDR1 and CDR2 sequences are MNHEY and SVGEGT. In nucleotides, the CDR3 is TGTGCCAGCAGTTACGCTAGCGGGAGTCCCACAGATACGCAGTATTTT. This codes for CASSYASGSPTDTQYF.

The J gene is TRBJ1-3, the V gene TRBV7-2; D is unresolved. Trimming cost V 3 bases and J 2 bases, with 5 bases left between them. The CDR3 extends over 13 amino acids. Germline V gene lookup returns CDR1 SGHTA and CDR2 FQGNSA. Here the CDR3 DNA reads TGTGCCAGCAGCTTGAGAGCTGGAAACACCATATATTTT. Its protein is CASSLRAGNTIYF.

The chain recombines TRBV6-2 or TRBV6-3 with TRBJ1-5; 10 bases map to TRBD1. V gave up 3 bases and J gave up 1 base; unmatched junction bases: 6. Germline CDR1 MNHEY, CDR2 SVGEGT. The CDR3 has 17 residues. This CDR3 reads CASSYPRDRGSNQPQHF. CDR3 in DNA: TGTGCCAGCAGTTATCCCCGGGACAGGGGAAGCAATCAGCCCCAGCATTTT.

V gene TRBV11-3 combines with J gene TRBJ2-5; 10 bases line up with TRBD2. The V and J ends lost 4 bases and 5 bases, in that order; junction bases with no gene match: 19. The germline V gene encodes CDR1 SGHNT and CDR2 YENEEA. CDR3 length: 19 residues. CDR3 protein: CASSSPNASGSPPGETQYF. CDR3 DNA: TGTGCCAGCAGCTCTCCAAACGCTAGCGGGAGCCCACCCGGGGAGACCCAGTACTTC.

V and J are TRBV9 and TRBJ2-3; D remains ambiguous. Germline CDR1 and CDR2: SGDLS and YYNGEE. Between the trimmed V and J ends, which lost 4 bases and 6 bases, there was a span of 15 bases. This CDR3 contains 14 residues. In DNA, the CDR3 is TGTGCCAGCAGCCCGGCCCCTCCTAGTGATACGCAGTATTTT. Amino acids: CASSPAPPSDTQYF.